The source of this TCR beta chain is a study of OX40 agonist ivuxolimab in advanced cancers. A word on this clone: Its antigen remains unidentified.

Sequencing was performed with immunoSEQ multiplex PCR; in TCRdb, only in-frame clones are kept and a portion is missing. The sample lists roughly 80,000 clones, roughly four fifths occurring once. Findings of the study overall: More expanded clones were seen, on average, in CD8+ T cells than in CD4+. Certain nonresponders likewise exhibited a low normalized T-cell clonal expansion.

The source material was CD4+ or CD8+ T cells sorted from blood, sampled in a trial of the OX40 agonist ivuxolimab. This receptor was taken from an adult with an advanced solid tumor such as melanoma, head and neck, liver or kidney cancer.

The CDR3 protein is CASSTGTGVSPLHF. CDR3 bases: TGTGCCAGCAGTACCGGGACAGGAGTTTCACCCCTCCACTTT. The rearrangement joins TRBV27 to TRBJ1-6; 8 bases are shared with TRBD1. This CDR3 comprises 14 residues. CDR1 is MNHEY, CDR2 SMNVEV, per germline (reference sequence). J was trimmed by 9 bases and V by 5 bases; bases with no gene match: 6.